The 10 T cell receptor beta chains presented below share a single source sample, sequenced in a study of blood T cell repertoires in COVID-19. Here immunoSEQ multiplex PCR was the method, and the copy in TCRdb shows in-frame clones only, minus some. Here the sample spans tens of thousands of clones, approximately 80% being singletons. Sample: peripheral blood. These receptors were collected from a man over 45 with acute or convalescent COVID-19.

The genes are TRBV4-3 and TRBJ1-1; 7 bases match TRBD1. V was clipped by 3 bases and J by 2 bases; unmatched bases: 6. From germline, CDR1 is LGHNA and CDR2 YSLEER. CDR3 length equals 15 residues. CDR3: CASSHADRDNTEAFF. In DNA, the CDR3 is TGCGCCAGCAGCCATGCAGACAGGGATAACACTGAAGCTTTCTTT.

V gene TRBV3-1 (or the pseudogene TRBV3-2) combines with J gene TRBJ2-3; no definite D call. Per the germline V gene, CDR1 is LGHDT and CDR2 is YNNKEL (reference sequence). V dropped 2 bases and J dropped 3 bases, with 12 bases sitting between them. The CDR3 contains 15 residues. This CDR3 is CASSQFTAETDTQYF. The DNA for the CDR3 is TGTGCCAGCAGCCAATTCACGGCGGAAACAGATACGCAGTATTTT.

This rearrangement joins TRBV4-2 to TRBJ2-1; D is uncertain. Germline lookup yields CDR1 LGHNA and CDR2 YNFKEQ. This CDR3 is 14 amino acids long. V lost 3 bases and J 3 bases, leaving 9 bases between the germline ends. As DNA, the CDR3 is TGTGCCAGCAGCCAGCAAACTATCTACAATGAGCAGTTCTTC. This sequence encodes CASSQQTIYNEQFF.

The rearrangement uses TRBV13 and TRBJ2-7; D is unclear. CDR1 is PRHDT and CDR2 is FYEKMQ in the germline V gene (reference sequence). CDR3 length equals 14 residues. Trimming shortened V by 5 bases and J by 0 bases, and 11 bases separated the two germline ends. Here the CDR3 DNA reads TGTGCCAGCAGCCCCGGCAGGTCCTCCTACGAGCAGTACTTC. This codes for CASSPGRSSYEQYF. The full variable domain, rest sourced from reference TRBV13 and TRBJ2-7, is AAGVIQSPRHLIKEKRETATLKCYPIPRHDTVYWYQQGPGQDPQFLISFYEKMQSDKGSIPDRFSAQQFSDYHSELNMSSLELGDSALYFCASSPGRSSYEQYFGPGTRLTVT.

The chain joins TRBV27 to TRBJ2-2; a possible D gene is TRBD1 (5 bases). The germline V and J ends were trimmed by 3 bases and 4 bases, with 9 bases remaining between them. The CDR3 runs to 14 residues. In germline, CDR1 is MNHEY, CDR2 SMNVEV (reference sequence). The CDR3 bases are TGTGCCAGCAGTTTTCAGGGTACCACCGGGGAGCTGTTTTTT. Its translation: CASSFQGTTGELFF.

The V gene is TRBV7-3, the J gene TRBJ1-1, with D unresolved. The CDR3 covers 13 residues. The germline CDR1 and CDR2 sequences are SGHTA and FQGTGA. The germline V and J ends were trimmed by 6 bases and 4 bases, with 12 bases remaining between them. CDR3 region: CASSSPGLTEAFF. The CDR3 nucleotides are TGTGCCAGCAGTTCCCCTGGACTCACTGAAGCTTTCTTT.

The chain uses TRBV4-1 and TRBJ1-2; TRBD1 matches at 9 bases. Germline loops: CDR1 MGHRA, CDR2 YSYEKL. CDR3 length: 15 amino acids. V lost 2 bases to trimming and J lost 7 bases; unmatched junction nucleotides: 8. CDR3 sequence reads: CASSQRTGDTVGYTF. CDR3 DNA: TGCGCCAGCAGCCAAAGGACAGGGGATACGGTTGGCTACACCTTC.

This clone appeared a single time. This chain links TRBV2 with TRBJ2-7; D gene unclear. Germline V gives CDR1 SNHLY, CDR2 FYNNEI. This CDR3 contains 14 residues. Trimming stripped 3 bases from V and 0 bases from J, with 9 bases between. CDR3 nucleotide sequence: TGTGCCAGCAGTGATCAGGAATCCTCCTACGAGCAGTACTTC. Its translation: CASSDQESSYEQYF.

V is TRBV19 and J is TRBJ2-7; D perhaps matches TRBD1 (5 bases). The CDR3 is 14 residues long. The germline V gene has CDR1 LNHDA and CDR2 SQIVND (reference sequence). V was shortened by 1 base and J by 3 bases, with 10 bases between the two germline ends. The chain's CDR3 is CASSIGGSNYEQYF. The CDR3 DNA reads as TGTGCCAGTAGTATAGGGGGCAGTAACTACGAGCAGTACTTC. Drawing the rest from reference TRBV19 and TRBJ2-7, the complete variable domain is DGGITQSPKYLFRKEGQNVTLSCEQNLNHDAMYWYRQDPGQGLRLIYYSQIVNDFQKGDIAEGYSVSREKKESFPLTVTSAQKNPTAFYLCASSIGGSNYEQYFGPGTRLTVT.

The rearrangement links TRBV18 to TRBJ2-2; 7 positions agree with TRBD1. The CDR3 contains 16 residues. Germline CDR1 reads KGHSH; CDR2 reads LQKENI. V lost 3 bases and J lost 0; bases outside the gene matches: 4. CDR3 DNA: TGTGCCAGCTCACCGACAGGGACGGCGAACACCGGGGAGCTGTTTTTT. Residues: CASSPTGTANTGELFF.